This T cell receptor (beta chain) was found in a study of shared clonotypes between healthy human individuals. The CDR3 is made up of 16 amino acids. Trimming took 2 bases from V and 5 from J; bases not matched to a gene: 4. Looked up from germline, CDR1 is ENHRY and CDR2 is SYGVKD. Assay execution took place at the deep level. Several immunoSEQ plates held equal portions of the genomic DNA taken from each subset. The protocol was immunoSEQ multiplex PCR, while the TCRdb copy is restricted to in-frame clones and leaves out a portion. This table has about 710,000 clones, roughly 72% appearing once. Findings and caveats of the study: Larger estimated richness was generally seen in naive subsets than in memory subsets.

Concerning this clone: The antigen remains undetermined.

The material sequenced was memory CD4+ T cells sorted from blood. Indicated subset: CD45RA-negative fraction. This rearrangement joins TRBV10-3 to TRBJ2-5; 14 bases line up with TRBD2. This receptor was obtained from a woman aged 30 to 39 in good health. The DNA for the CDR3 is TGTGCCATCAGTGAGGGACTAGCGGGGGGTAGGGAGACCCAGTACTTC. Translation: CAISEGLAGGRETQYF.